Shown below are 26 T cell receptor beta chains from a single sample sequenced in a study of blood T cells in healthy people across ages. A second PCR, run for roughly 7 to 11 cycles, used a sample-barcoded 5' primer plus a J-beta primer mix. One entry per CDR3 protein, called by TCRdb with MiXCR from the 5' RACE reads. The table records about a million distinct CDR3 sequences, under 40% of them present only once. Specimen: blood. These receptors were taken from a man between 18 and 35 years old in good health.

In its sample, this clonotype was seen many times. This chain connects TRBV4-3 to TRBJ1-2, with 10 nucleotides matching TRBD1. The germline V gene encodes CDR1 LGHNA and CDR2 YSLEER. The V and J ends lost 4 bases and 0 bases, in that order; junction bases with no gene match: 11. This CDR3 region has 18 residues. CDR3 sequence reads: CASSRQKRDRGANYGYTF. CDR3 nucleotides: TGCGCCAGCAGCCGACAAAAACGGGACAGGGGAGCTAACTATGGCTACACCTTC.

This clonotype has more than one count but fewer than ten. J is TRBJ2-7 and V is TRBV27, with 8 bases identical to TRBD1. Germline lookup yields CDR1 MNHEY and CDR2 SMNVEV (reference sequence). CDR3 length: 14 amino acids. The V segment lost 7 bases and the J segment 5 bases; nucleotides outside the gene matches: 10. Here the CDR3 DNA reads TGTGCCAGCACCCACGGACAGGGTCTCGACGAGCAGTACTTC. Translation: CASTHGQGLDEQYF.

This clonotype was detected ten times or more. The chain carries TRBV4-1 and TRBJ1-2; TRBD1 matches 7 bases. V was clipped by 0 bases and J by 2 bases; unmatched bases: 6. Germline V gene data show CDR1 as MGHRA and CDR2 as YSYEKL. The CDR3 is 16 amino acids. The CDR3 region has the DNA TGCGCCAGCAGCCAAGATGTGTCAGGGGGAAACTATGGCTACACCTTC. Its protein product is CASSQDVSGGNYGYTF.

This clonotype occurred a few times. V and J are TRBV12-3 or TRBV12-4 and TRBJ1-1; D is unclear. CDR3 length: 14 residues. V lost 5 bases to trimming and J lost 7 bases, with 17 bases between them. In DNA form, the CDR3 reads TGTGCCAGCAGTCCCCGTGGCGTGGTTGGTGAAGCTTTCTTT. The encoded protein is CASSPRGVVGEAFF.

This clonotype was found a few times. The J gene is TRBJ1-1, the V gene TRBV12-3 or TRBV12-4, with D possibly being TRBD1 (6 bases). The CDR3 is made up of 14 amino acids. The V end was cut by 6 bases, the J end by 1 base, with 12 bases between. The CDR3 DNA sequence: TGTGCCAGCAGGGACAGACTCCGGAACACTGAAGCTTTCTTT. This translates into CASRDRLRNTEAFF.

This clonotype occurred a few times. The chain has TRBV25-1 and TRBJ1-2; 8 bases line up with TRBD1. This CDR3 has 15 amino acids. V gave up 3 bases and J gave up 4 bases; unmatched junction bases: 7. CDR1 and CDR2 from the germline V gene are MGHDK and SYGVNS. CDR3 region: CASSDSSGGVYGYTF. In DNA, the CDR3 is TGTGCCAGCAGTGACTCATCAGGGGGCGTCTATGGCTACACCTTC.

The V call is TRBV12-3 or TRBV12-4, the J call TRBJ1-2; D call uncertain. Trimming removed 2 bases at V and 7 bases at J, with 11 bases between. This CDR3 region has 13 residues. In nucleotides, the CDR3 is TGTGCCAGCAGTTTACTCCAGGCCGCTGGCTACACCTTC. Translating it yields CASSLLQAAGYTF.

The chain has TRBV6-4 and TRBJ2-2; no clear D. The length of the CDR3 is 12 residues. Trimming took 0 bases from V and 7 from J, leaving 3 bases between them. The V gene's germline CDR1 is MRHNA and CDR2 SNTAGT. The CDR3, as DNA: TGTGCCAGCAGTGACTCCGACGGGGAGCTGTTTTTT. Encoded protein: CASSDSDGELFF.

The rearrangement links TRBV10-3 to TRBJ2-7; 7 bases match TRBD1. The CDR3 runs to 13 residues. Losses at the gene ends were 5 bases for V and 7 bases for J; bases not matched to a gene: 8. The germline CDR1 and CDR2 sequences are ENHRY and SYGVKD. For the CDR3, the DNA is TGTGCCATCAGTTACGACAGGGATGAGGAGCAGTACTTC. It codes for CAISYDRDEEQYF.

This chain uses TRBV5-6 with TRBJ2-1, with TRBD1 matching 7 bases. The CDR3 has 16 residues. CDR1 is SGHDT and CDR2 is YYEEEE in the germline V gene. Trimming cost V 6 bases and J 0 bases; bases outside gene matches: 9. CDR3 DNA: TGTGCCAGCAACCAAGTACAGGGGATCTCCTACAATGAGCAGTTCTTC. Amino acids: CASNQVQGISYNEQFF.

Many counts were recorded for this clonotype. This chain joins TRBV20-1 and TRBJ2-5, with a possible D match to TRBD2 (6 bases). The CDR3 has 12 residues. V lost 3 bases to trimming and J lost 5 bases, with 10 bases between them. Germline CDR1 DFQATT, CDR2 SNEGSKA (reference sequence). The CDR3 reads CSASNRGETQYF. The DNA of the CDR3 is TGCAGTGCTAGTAATCGGGGGGAGACCCAGTACTTC.

This clonotype was detected only a few times. The V gene is TRBV7-9, the J gene TRBJ2-1; TRBD1 matches 7 bases. The germline gives CDR1 SEHNR, CDR2 FQNEAQ (reference sequence). The V and J ends lost 3 bases and 10 bases, in that order; junction bases with no gene match: 9. The CDR3 is 14 amino acids. This CDR3 reads CASSFLRQGGEQFF. CDR3 DNA: TGTGCCAGCAGCTTTCTCCGACAGGGCGGGGAGCAGTTCTTC.

This clonotype has more than one count but fewer than ten. The chain combines TRBV20-1 with TRBJ1-1, with D possibly TRBD1 on 5 matching bases. Germline loops: CDR1 DFQATT, CDR2 SNEGSKA (reference sequence). This CDR3 spans 16 amino acids. The V gene lost 1 base and the J gene lost 0 bases, with 15 bases spanning the gap. In nucleotides, the CDR3 is TGCAGTGCTAGAGGCGGGACGGGGGAAATGAACACTGAAGCTTTCTTT. The encoded protein is CSARGGTGEMNTEAFF.

About this clonotype itself: An end of the junction differs from the germline gene, which may be a read error. The gene calls are TRBV4-1 and TRBJ1-1; D may be TRBD1 (5 bases). The CDR3 extends over 15 amino acids. CDR1 is MGHRA and CDR2 is YSYEKL in the germline V gene. The CDR3 sequence: CASSYNSESDTKAFF. The CDR3, as DNA: TGCGCCAGCAGCTACAACTCTGAGTCGGACACTAAAGCTTTCTTT.

The rearrangement links TRBV20-1 to TRBJ1-6, with no clear D. This CDR3 contains 14 residues. Germline values: CDR1 DFQATT, CDR2 SNEGSKA (reference sequence). Trimming pared 5 bases from V and 8 bases from J, leaving 16 bases between. CDR3 sequence reads: CSAPDLREYSPLHF. The DNA for the CDR3 is TGCAGTGCTCCAGATCTCCGGGAATATTCACCCCTCCACTTT.

Points on this clonotype: A single base separates this from a much larger clone, so it may be a read error. V is TRBV20-1 and J is TRBJ2-7, with a possible D match to TRBD2 (5 bases). Matching the DNA end better, TRBJ2-4 makes the J call doubtful. CDR1 DFQATT and CDR2 SNEGSKA come from the germline V gene (reference sequence). The CDR3 consists of 15 residues. CDR3 DNA: TGCAGTACTAGAGATTTGACGGGGTTATCAAACATTCAGTACTTC. This encodes CSTRDLTGLSNIQYF.

The rearrangement joins TRBV7-9 to TRBJ2-4; D may correspond to TRBD1 or TRBD2 (5 bases each). The CDR3 sequence is 16 residues long. Trimming cost V 5 bases and J 0 bases, with 14 bases left between them. From germline, CDR1 is SEHNR and CDR2 FQNEAQ (reference sequence). Here the CDR3 reads CASSLIGARAKNIQYF. The CDR3 DNA follows: TGTGCCAGCAGCCTCATCGGGGCTAGAGCCAAAAACATTCAGTACTTC. Together with reference TRBV7-9 and TRBJ2-4, the CDR3 gives the full variable domain: DTGVSQNPRHKITKRGQNVTFRCDPISEHNRLYWYRQTLGQGPEFLTYFQNEAQLEKSRLLSDRFSAERPKGSFSTLEIQRTEQGDSAMYLCASSLIGARAKNIQYFGAGTRLSVL.

The chain joins TRBV24-1 to TRBJ2-1; 8 bases are a match to TRBD2. Per the germline V gene, CDR1 is KGHDR and CDR2 is SFDVKD. This CDR3 has 15 residues. With V trimmed by 3 bases and J by 5 bases, 5 bases remained unmatched. CDR3: CATSDETSGDNEQFF. CDR3 nucleotides: TGTGCCACCAGTGATGAAACTAGCGGTGACAATGAGCAGTTCTTC.

This sequence joins TRBV29-1 and TRBJ2-5; the D call may be TRBD1 or TRBD2 (5 bases each). Between the trimmed V and J ends, which lost 3 bases and 11 bases, there was a span of 13 bases. This CDR3 is built from 11 residues. Germline CDR1 reads SQVTM; CDR2 reads ANQGSEA. The chain's CDR3 is CSVDWGNEQYF. The CDR3 DNA follows: TGCAGCGTTGATTGGGGGAATGAGCAGTACTTC.

The chain recombines TRBV20-1 with TRBJ1-5; D ambiguous. This CDR3 is built from 13 residues. CDR1 and CDR2 (germline): DFQATT, SNEGSKA (reference sequence). V was clipped by 2 bases and J by 3 bases, with 8 bases between them. CDR3 loop: CSARLQTNQPQHF. The CDR3 DNA is TGCAGTGCTAGACTCCAGACCAATCAGCCCCAGCATTTT.

The chain employs TRBV28 and TRBJ2-3; no firm D call. The germline CDR1 and CDR2 sequences are MDHEN and SYDVKM. Trimming stripped 2 bases from V and 2 bases from J, with 14 bases between. The CDR3 totals 16 residues. The CDR3 reads CASSLRSATFTDTQYF. Here the CDR3 DNA reads TGTGCCAGCAGTTTAAGAAGCGCGACTTTCACAGATACGCAGTATTTT. The whole variable domain, filled in from reference TRBV28 and TRBJ2-3, reads DVKVTQSSRYLVKRTGEKVFLECVQDMDHENMFWYRQDPGLGLRLIYFSYDVKMKEKGDIPEGYSVSREKKERFSLILESASTNQTSMYLCASSLRSATFTDTQYFGPGTRLTVL.

Note on this clonotype: With a much larger clone just one base away, this may be a read error. CDR3 loop: CASSPGTGHSYNEQYF. CDR3 sequence (DNA): TGTGCCAGCAGCCCCGGGACAGGTCACTCCTACAATGAGCAGTACTTC. The chain joins TRBV7-9 to TRBJ2-1; 8 nucleotides match TRBD1. The tail of the sequence fits TRBJ2-7 better, so the J call may be wrong. The CDR3 is 16 amino acids. Germline V CDR1 and CDR2: SEHNR, FQNEAQ (reference sequence).

This sequence joins TRBV6-6 and TRBJ2-7, with unresolved D. The CDR3 has 17 amino acids. V lost 6 bases and J lost 0, with 21 bases in between. Germline loops: CDR1 MNHNY, CDR2 SVGAGI (reference sequence). The CDR3 loop reads CASSPRVGQANSYEQYF. The CDR3 nucleotides are TGTGCCAGCAGCCCTCGGGTGGGCCAGGCCAACTCCTACGAGCAGTACTTC.

This clonotype was counted between two and nine times. This chain connects TRBV9 to TRBJ2-4; tentatively, D is TRBD2 (5 bases). The V gene's germline CDR1 is SGDLS and CDR2 YYNGEE. V dropped 5 bases and J dropped 13 bases, with 31 bases sitting between them. The CDR3 loop spans 17 amino acids. The CDR3 here is CASRHPAGTHSSLEQYF. The CDR3 coding sequence is TGTGCCAGCAGACACCCGGCGGGCACCCACTCAAGTCTAGAGCAGTACTTC.

Worth noting for this clonotype: The germline gene is not matched at one end of the junction; a read error may be the cause. V gene TRBV5-1 combines with J gene TRBJ1-1; D remains unclear. Per the germline V gene, CDR1 is SGHRS and CDR2 is YFSETQ. This CDR3 spans 15 amino acids. In nucleotides, the CDR3 is TGCACCAGCAGCTTGGATAGGGAGTTGAACACTGAAGCTTTCTTT. Its translation is CTSSLDRELNTEAFF. Variable domain in full (rest from reference TRBV5-1 and TRBJ1-1): KAGVTQTPRYLIKTRGQQVTLSCSPISGHRSVSWYQQTPGQGLQFLFEYFSETQRNKGNFPGRFSGRQFSNSRSEMNVSTLELGDSALYLCTSSLDRELNTEAFFGQGTRLTVV.

Worth noting for this clonotype: Given a much more abundant clone one base away, this may be a read error. The chain has TRBV20-1 and TRBJ2-1; D call uncertain. CDR3 size: 14 residues. The V gene lost 4 bases and the J gene lost 0 bases, with 10 bases spanning the gap. CDR1 is DFQATT, CDR2 SNEGSKA, per germline (reference sequence). The CDR3 DNA sequence: TGCAGTGCTACAAGCCAGAACTCCTACAATGAGCAGTTCTTC. Translation gives CSATSQNSYNEQFF.